This is a list of T cell receptor beta chains from one sample in a study of cytomegalovirus exposure and HLA in healthy donors. Profiled with immunoSEQ multiplex PCR; TCRdb holds only in-frame clones, not every one. The table shows about 130,000 clones, with roughly four fifths occurring only once. Sequencing was performed on PBMCs. The receptors here all came from a woman aged 45-59 years in good health and CMV-seropositive. Both conserved end residues are part of each CDR3. The D gene is left open where the match is weak. Rows may omit the clone size; those that give it use once, few, many or a size class.

v_gene,abundance,j_gene,d_gene,CDR3aa,CDR3nt
TRBV5-6,few,TRBJ2-7,TRBD1,CASSDLQGLYEQYF,TGTGCCAGCAGCGATCTACAGGGGCTGTACGAGCAGTACTTC
TRBV11-2,-,TRBJ2-5,TRBD2,CASSLGTSGGADLETQYF,TGTGCCAGCAGCTTAGGGACTAGCGGGGGGGCCGACCTAGAGACCCAGTACTTC
TRBV27,once,TRBJ2-5,-,CASSRQVRETQYF,TGTGCCAGCAGTAGGCAGGTCAGGGAGACCCAGTACTTC
TRBV9,once,TRBJ1-6,TRBD1,CASSAEPGQGVPLHF,TGTGCCAGCAGCGCGGAACCGGGACAGGGTGTACCCCTCCACTTT
TRBV7-9,-,TRBJ1-1,TRBD1,CASSSSETGDTEAFF,TGTGCCAGCAGCTCCTCCGAGACAGGGGACACTGAAGCTTTCTTT
TRBV27,few,TRBJ2-2,-,CASSSGRSTGELFF,TGTGCCAGCAGTTCTGGGCGTAGCACCGGGGAGCTGTTTTTT
TRBV9,-,TRBJ1-4,TRBD1,CASSSPRDRATNEKLFF,TGTGCCAGCAGCTCTCCCAGAGACAGGGCAACTAATGAAAAACTGTTTTTT
TRBV7-9,-,TRBJ2-7,TRBD1,CASRAVWTGGTGEQYF,TGTGCCAGCAGGGCCGTCTGGACAGGGGGAACTGGGGAGCAGTACTTC
TRBV6-5,-,TRBJ2-5,-,CASSYSNSPRETQYF,TGTGCCAGCAGTTACTCGAATAGCCCACGAGAGACCCAGTACTTC
TRBV18,-,TRBJ1-2,-,CASSPEAGYGYTF,TGTGCCAGCTCACCGGAGGCGGGGTATGGCTACACCTTC
TRBV7-9,few,TRBJ1-1,-,CASSRDRNTEAFF,TGTGCCAGCAGCAGAGACAGAAACACTGAAGCTTTCTTT
TRBV6-1,-,TRBJ1-2,-,CASSETVSNYGYTF,TGTGCCAGCAGTGAAACAGTGTCTAACTATGGCTACACCTTC
TRBV7-9,-,TRBJ2-7,-,CASSGQLYEQYF,TGTGCCAGCAGCGGACAGCTCTACGAGCAGTACTTC
TRBV28,-,TRBJ1-2,-,CASSLLSIRGNHGYTF,TGTGCCAGCAGTTTACTCAGTATTAGGGGGAATCATGGCTACACCTTC
TRBV28,-,TRBJ1-2,-,CASSAGTGYGYTF,TGTGCCAGCAGTGCCGGGACTGGCTATGGCTACACCTTC
TRBV5-1,-,TRBJ2-3,TRBD2,CASSIRGGSSTDTQYF,TGCGCCAGCAGCATACGGGGGGGCTCTAGCACAGATACGCAGTATTTT
TRBV7-2,-,TRBJ1-3,-,CASSLFSGNTIYF,TGTGCCAGCAGCTTATTCAGTGGAAACACCATATATTTT
TRBV6-5,few,TRBJ1-2,TRBD1,CASSYRDSSINYGYTF,TGTGCCAGCAGTTACCGGGACAGCTCAATTAACTATGGCTACACCTTC
TRBV11-2,-,TRBJ1-2,-,CASSLVGRGSYGYTF,TGTGCCAGCAGCTTAGTAGGCCGGGGAAGCTATGGCTACACCTTC
TRBV25-1,-,TRBJ1-2,TRBD1,CASSGPDRAVIRKGYTF,TGTGCCAGCAGTGGACCCGACAGGGCTGTGATAAGGAAGGGCTACACCTTC
TRBV9,-,TRBJ2-5,-,CASGRALGETQYF,TGTGCCAGCGGGCGGGCTCTTGGGGAGACCCAGTACTTC
TRBV9,-,TRBJ2-5,TRBD2,CASSGGGTGSKEYF,TGTGCCAGCAGTGGGGGGGGAACCGGCAGTAAGGAGTACTTC
TRBV9,-,TRBJ2-3,-,CASSVNAGASTDTQYF,TGTGCCAGCAGCGTAAATGCGGGGGCTAGCACAGATACGCAGTATTTT
TRBV5-1,-,TRBJ2-5,TRBD2,CASSLGGLAVKETQYF,TGCGCCAGCAGCCTCGGAGGACTAGCGGTGAAAGAGACCCAGTACTTC
TRBV18,-,TRBJ2-7,-,CANSLEGGTGVQEQYF,TGTGCCAACTCACTGGAGGGGGGGACAGGAGTGCAGGAGCAGTACTTC
TRBV18,once,TRBJ1-4,-,CASSPDRNPTNEKLFF,TGTGCCAGCTCACCTGACAGGAACCCAACTAATGAAAAACTGTTTTTT
TRBV28,-,TRBJ2-2,TRBD2,CASRRGGRNGELFF,TGTGCCAGCAGGCGGGGGGGCCGAAACGGGGAGCTGTTTTTT
TRBV28,once,TRBJ1-2,TRBD1,CASSLRTGILYGYTF,TGTGCCAGCAGTTTAAGGACAGGGATTCTCTATGGCTACACCTTC
TRBV7-9,-,TRBJ2-7,TRBD2,CASSPREGREQYF,TGTGCCAGCAGCCCCAGGGAGGGGAGAGAGCAGTACTTC